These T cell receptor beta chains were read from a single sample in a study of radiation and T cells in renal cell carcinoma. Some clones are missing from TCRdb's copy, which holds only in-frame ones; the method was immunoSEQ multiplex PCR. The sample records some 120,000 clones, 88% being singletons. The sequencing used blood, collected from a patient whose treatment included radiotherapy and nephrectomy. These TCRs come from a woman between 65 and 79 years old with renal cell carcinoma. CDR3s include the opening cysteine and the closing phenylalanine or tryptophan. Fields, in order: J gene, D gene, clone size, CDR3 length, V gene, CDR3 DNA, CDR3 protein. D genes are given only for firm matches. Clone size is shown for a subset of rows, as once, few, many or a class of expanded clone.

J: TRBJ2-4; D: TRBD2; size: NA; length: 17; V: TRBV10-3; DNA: TGTGCCATCAGTGAGTCAGGGACTAGCGGGCCCAGGAACATTCAGTACTTC; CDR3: CAISESGTSGPRNIQYF
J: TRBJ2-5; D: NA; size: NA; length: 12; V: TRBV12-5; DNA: TGTGCTAGTGGTCGGAATCAAGAGACCCAGTACTTC; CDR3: CASGRNQETQYF
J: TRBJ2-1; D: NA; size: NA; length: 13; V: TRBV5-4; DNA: TGTGCCAGCAGCCCCACCTCCGTGAATGAGCAGTTCTTC; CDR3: CASSPTSVNEQFF
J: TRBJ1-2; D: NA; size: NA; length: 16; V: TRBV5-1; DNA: TGCGCCAGCAGCTTGGAATTAGGGGGGCAATCGGGAGGCTACACCTTC; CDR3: CASSLELGGQSGGYTF
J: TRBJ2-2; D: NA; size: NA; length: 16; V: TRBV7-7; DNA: TGTGCTAGCGGCCCCGCAGGGGGGGTTGGCACCGGGGAGCTGTTTTTT; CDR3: CASGPAGGVGTGELFF
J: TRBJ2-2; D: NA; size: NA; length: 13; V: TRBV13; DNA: TGTGCCAGCAGCCCCCGATACACCGGGGAGCTGTTTTTT; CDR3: CASSPRYTGELFF
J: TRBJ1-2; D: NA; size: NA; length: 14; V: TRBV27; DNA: TGTGCCAGCAGTTTATCCCGACAGGTCTATGGCTACACCTTC; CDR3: CASSLSRQVYGYTF
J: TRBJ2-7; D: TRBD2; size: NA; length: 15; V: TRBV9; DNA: TGTGCCAGCAGCGACCCTAGCGGGGGGACCTACGAGCAGTACTTC; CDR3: CASSDPSGGTYEQYF
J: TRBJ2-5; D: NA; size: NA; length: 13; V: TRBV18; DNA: TGTGCCAGCTCACCACTACCCATGGAGACCCAGTACTTC; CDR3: CASSPLPMETQYF
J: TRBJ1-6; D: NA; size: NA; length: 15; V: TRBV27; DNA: TGTGCCAGCAGTCAAAAGAGCTCCTATAATTCACCCCTCCACTTT; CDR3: CASSQKSSYNSPLHF
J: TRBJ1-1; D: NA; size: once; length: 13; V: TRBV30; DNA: TGTGCCTGGAGAGGACTCCTGAACACTGAAGCTTTCTTT; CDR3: CAWRGLLNTEAFF
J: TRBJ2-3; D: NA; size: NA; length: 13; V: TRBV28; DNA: TGTGCCAGCAGTAGGGGGATCACAGATACGCAGTATTTT; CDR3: CASSRGITDTQYF
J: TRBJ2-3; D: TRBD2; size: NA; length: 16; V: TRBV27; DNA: TGTGCCAGCAGTTCGAGCGGGGGGGCTTCTACAGATACGCAGTATTTT; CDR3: CASSSSGGASTDTQYF
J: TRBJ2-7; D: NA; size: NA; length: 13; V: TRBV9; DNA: TGTGCCAGCAGCGTAGGGCCTTTCTACGAGCAGTACTTC; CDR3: CASSVGPFYEQYF
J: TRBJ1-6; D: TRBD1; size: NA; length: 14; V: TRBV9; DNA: TGTGCCAGCAGCTTAGGACAGGTTAATTCACCCCTCCACTTT; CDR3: CASSLGQVNSPLHF
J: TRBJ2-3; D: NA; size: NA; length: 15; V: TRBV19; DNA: TGTGCCAGTAGTATTCGGCCGGGGGATGCAGATACGCAGTATTTT; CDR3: CASSIRPGDADTQYF
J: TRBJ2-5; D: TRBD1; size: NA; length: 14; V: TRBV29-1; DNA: TGCAGCGTTAGTAGGACAGGGGACCAAGAGACCCAGTACTTC; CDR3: CSVSRTGDQETQYF
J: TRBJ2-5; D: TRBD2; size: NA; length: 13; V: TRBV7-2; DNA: TGTGCCAGCAGCTCTAGCGGTAGGAAGACCCAGTACTTC; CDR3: CASSSSGRKTQYF
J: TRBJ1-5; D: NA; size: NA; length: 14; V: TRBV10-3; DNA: TGTGCCATCAGTGAGGGCAGGGCAGATCAGCCCCAGCATTTT; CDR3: CAISEGRADQPQHF
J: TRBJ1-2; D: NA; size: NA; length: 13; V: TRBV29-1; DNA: TGCAGCGTTGATCCGGCCGGGGCTGGTGGCTACACCTTC; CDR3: CSVDPAGAGGYTF
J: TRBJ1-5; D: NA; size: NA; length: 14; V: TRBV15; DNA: TGTGCCACCAGCAGAGGGACAGGCAATCAGCCCCAGCATTTT; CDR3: CATSRGTGNQPQHF
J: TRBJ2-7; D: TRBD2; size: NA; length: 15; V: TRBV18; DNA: TGTGCCAGCTCACCACTCGGGGGGAGGACGTACGAGCAGTACTTC; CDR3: CASSPLGGRTYEQYF
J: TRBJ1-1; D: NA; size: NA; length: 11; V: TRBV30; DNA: TGTGCCTGGACTAGTGGCACTGAAGCTTTCTTT; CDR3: CAWTSGTEAFF
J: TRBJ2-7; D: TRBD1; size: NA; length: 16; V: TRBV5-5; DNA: TGTGCCAGCAGCTTGGGAGGGACAGGGTGGTCCTACGAGCAGTACTTC; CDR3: CASSLGGTGWSYEQYF
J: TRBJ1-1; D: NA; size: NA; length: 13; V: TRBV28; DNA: TGTGCCACCAAAGGGGGGGCTCACACTGAAGCTTTCTTT; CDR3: CATKGGAHTEAFF
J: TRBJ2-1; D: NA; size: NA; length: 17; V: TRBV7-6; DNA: TGTGCCAGCAGCCCCCCCCTAGGGGAAAGAGGGGACAATGAGCAGTTCTTC; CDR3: CASSPPLGERGDNEQFF
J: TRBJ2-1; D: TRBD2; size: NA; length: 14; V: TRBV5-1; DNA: TGCGCCAGCAGCTTAGCGGGGGGCTTGAATGAGCAGTTCTTC; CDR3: CASSLAGGLNEQFF
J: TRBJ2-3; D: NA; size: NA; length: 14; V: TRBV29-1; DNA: TGCAGCGTTGTATACGGGTCGGGCACAGATACGCAGTATTTT; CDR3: CSVVYGSGTDTQYF
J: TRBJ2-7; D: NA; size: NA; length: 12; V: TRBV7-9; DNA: TGTGCCAGCAGCTTAGGGTGGGACGAGCAGTACTTC; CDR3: CASSLGWDEQYF
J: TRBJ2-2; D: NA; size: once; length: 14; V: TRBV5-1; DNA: TGCGCCAGCAGCCGCGGGGGCGGATCCGGGGAGCTGTTTTTT; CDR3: CASSRGGGSGELFF